The sequence of this T cell receptor beta chain was determined in a study of T cell responses to AZD1222 COVID-19 vaccine. Study background: Pooled samples include second doses given at about 4 or 12 weeks. Study-wide results and caveats: Breadth and depth of Spike-specific TCRs rose after two AZD1222 doses. The study sampled repertoires only after the peak T cell response.

Some clones are missing from TCRdb's copy, which holds only in-frame ones; the method was immunoSEQ multiplex PCR. Here the sample spans about 130,000 clones, about nine tenths being singletons. Turning to this clone: Antigen: not known.

The source was peripheral blood, collected on day 0 of AZD1222 vaccination. This receptor was obtained from an adult in good health.

The CDR3 loop is CASSIEGGLYEQYF. DNA of the CDR3: TGTGCCAGTAGTATAGAAGGAGGCCTCTACGAGCAGTACTTC. V usage is TRBV19 and J usage is TRBJ2-7; perhaps TRBD2 as D (5 bases). This CDR3 region has 14 residues. With 0 bases removed from V and 3 bases from J, the gap between germline ends came to 9 bases. Looked up from germline, CDR1 is LNHDA and CDR2 is SQIVND (reference sequence).